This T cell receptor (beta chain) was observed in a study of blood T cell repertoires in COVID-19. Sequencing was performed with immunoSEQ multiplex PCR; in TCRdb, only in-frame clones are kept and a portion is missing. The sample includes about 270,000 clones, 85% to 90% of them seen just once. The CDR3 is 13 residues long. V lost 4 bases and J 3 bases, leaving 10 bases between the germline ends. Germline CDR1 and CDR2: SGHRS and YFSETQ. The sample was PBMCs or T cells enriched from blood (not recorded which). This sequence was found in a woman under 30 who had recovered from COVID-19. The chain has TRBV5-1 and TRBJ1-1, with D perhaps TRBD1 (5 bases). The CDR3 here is CASSVQGDTEAFF. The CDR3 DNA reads TGCGCCAGCAGCGTCCAGGGTGACACTGAAGCTTTCTTT.